The clone carrying this TCR beta chain was detected ten times or more. Its antigen is unidentified. Generation of TCR cDNA used 5'RACE template switching (which added a universal primer site and UMIs). TCRdb called the 5' RACE reads again in MiXCR, with one record for every CDR3 protein. The sample lists around 65,000 distinct CDR3 sequences; about 6% were seen once. These data belong to a study of T cells after yellow fever vaccination. Overall study results and limits: Booster samples showed a return of most primary-vaccination clones (under 97% CD4, 70% to 90% CD8). Peak timing came faster in the weaker secondary response, day 5 versus 15.

The V end lost 1 base, the J end lost 6 bases, and 12 bases lay between the germline ends. Germline-derived CDR1 and CDR2 are MGHRA and YSYEKL. This CDR3 is 14 amino acids long. The material sequenced was CD4+ T cells sorted from PBMCs, taken roughly 14 days after the first yellow fever vaccination. The V call is TRBV4-1, the J call TRBJ1-1; D call uncertain. The receptor comes from a man aged 18 to 30 who received the YFV17D yellow fever vaccine. The CDR3 DNA reads as TGCGCCAGCAGCCAAGCACGAGGGTCTGCTGAAGCTTTCTTT. It yields the protein CASSQARGSAEAFF.